Sequencing of this T cell receptor (beta chain) was carried out in a study of cytomegalovirus exposure and HLA in healthy donors. Study-wide background: From 150 million to 200 million T cells, an earlier analysis saw approximately 120 million unique TCR beta sequences.

The CDR3 length is 17 residues. Germline CDR1 is SGHDN and CDR2 is FVKESK. V shed 4 bases, J shed 2 bases, and the junction held 3 bases outside the gene matches. PCR primers comprised 60 Vbeta and 13 Jbeta primers. The method was immunoSEQ multiplex PCR; TCRdb's version includes in-frame clones alone and lacks a portion of them. The table has roughly 150,000 clones, over 80% seen once; the top ten hold about 2.2%. The chain uses TRBV14 and TRBJ2-3; the match to TRBD2 covers 16 bases. The TCR was taken from a male donor in good health and CMV-seronegative. Sample: PBMCs. CDR3 region: CASSPGTSGGATDTQYF. In DNA, the CDR3 is TGTGCCAGCAGCCCGGGGACTAGCGGGGGGGCCACAGATACGCAGTATTTT.